The subject of this entry is one TCR beta chain. The germline gives CDR1 PRHDT, CDR2 FYEKMQ (reference sequence). V lost 3 bases to trimming and J lost 5 bases; unmatched junction nucleotides: 5. The CDR3 has 15 residues. Methods used by the authors: Estimates of nucleated cell counts were drawn from the amplification of reference gene primers. Sequenced by immunoSEQ multiplex PCR; TCRdb stores in-frame clones only, minus some. V and J calls and clone size are those listed in that table; D and trimming were worked out from the DNA. The sample carries about 36,000 clones, around 90% recorded once. This specimen belongs to a study of blood T cell repertoires in COVID-19. Study-wide context: Acute-phase and convalescent COVID-19 samples originated in the United States, Italy and Spain. T cells, B-cell-depleted T cells, or PBMCs provided the cDNA or gDNA that served as material.

Sample: peripheral blood. This receptor was obtained from a man in his sixties with acute or convalescent COVID-19. The chain links TRBV13 to TRBJ2-5; 11 nucleotides line up with TRBD2. The CDR3 reads CASSLVAGGSETQYF. CDR3 bases: TGTGCCAGCAGCTTGGTAGCGGGAGGGTCGGAGACCCAGTACTTC. The full variable domain, completed using reference TRBV13 and TRBJ2-5, is AAGVIQSPRHLIKEKRETATLKCYPIPRHDTVYWYQQGPGQDPQFLISFYEKMQSDKGSIPDRFSAQQFSDYHSELNMSSLELGDSALYFCASSLVAGGSETQYFGPGTRLLVL.